The T cell receptor beta chain described here comes from a study of blood T cell repertoires in COVID-19 (dated by TCRdb to about 2020). In terms of the full investigation: Collaborator samples came from the United States, Italy and Spain and covered acute and convalescent phases of COVID-19. Subjects who had been exposed to COVID-19, were actively infected with it, or had recovered from it provided the deeply sampled blood TCRbeta repertoires that made up the dataset. The material from the prospective study consisted of cDNA or gDNA derived from T cells, B-cell-depleted T cells, or PBMCs. Where available, HLA class I and class II types were taken from metadata supplied by the sample provider and were not determined by assay-based typing. Nearly every sample came with metadata listing a de-identified subject ID, COVID-19 status, age in years and sex. Samples came from the ongoing ImmuneRACE study (first 160 participants) plus 1,254 subjects from 6 global collaborators. The repertoires were released in a freely available public database meant as a resource for research on the immune response to SARS-CoV-2. General study outcomes and caveats: How much clinical and demographic metadata was included differed by source and by participant, and the metadata was provided uncurated.

Collaborating institutions collected whole blood in K2EDTA tubes following their own protocols. For TCRbeta analysis, collaborators shipped samples as frozen whole blood, isolated PBMCs, or DNA extracted from either of those sample types. V is reduced by 6 bases and J by 1 base, leaving a spacing of 9 bases between them. The CDR3 runs 14 residues from the cysteine to the phenylalanine. Kept here is only the CDR3 DNA, which spans 42 bases and is read in frame from base 1. The germline V gene provides CDR1 SGHTA and CDR2 FQGNSA. TCRbeta CDR3 regions were amplified from genomic DNA by means of the immunoSEQ Assay, a bias-controlled multiplex PCR. As for the authors' bioinformatics: Within the assay, amplification of reference gene primers was used to estimate how many nucleated cells each sample contained. To quantify the absolute abundance of each unique TCRbeta CDR3 rearrangement, sequence reads were collapsed and filtered. For each sample, productive Simpson clonality was calculated as the square root of Simpson's diversity index over productive rearrangements. TCRdb obtained this table from immuneACCESS and retained in-frame rearrangements with V and J assigned. These tables miss some clones; where compared with another copy, unresolved V genes account for less than half of the shortfall, and the remainder is unexplained. The V and J calls and clone size are taken from that table; D and trimming were inferred from the DNA. In this sample the table shows roughly 160,000 clones, more than 75% of which occur a single time. The leading ten clones occupy around 1% of the sample.

This clone has a single count. This receptor's antigen is unknown. No much larger clone exists at a distance of one base, and base qualities are not known. The receptor was derived from a man aged 40-49 years with acute or convalescent COVID-19. This receptor chain uses TRBV7-2 and TRBJ2-2; the D gene is unclear. The source material was peripheral blood. The CDR3 in this case is CASSSIRNTGELFF. The DNA sequence is as follows: TGTGCCAGCAGTTCGATCAGGAACACCGGGGAGCTGTTTTTT.